This T cell receptor (beta chain) comes out of a study of shared clonotypes between healthy human individuals. Sequencing used immunoSEQ multiplex PCR; TCRdb keeps in-frame clones, though not all of them. The sample lists some 2 million clones; about 95% were seen once. The V gene's germline CDR1 is MNHNS and CDR2 SASEGT. V was clipped by 2 bases and J by 14 bases, with 16 bases between them. CDR3 length: 13 amino acids. Naive CD8 cells comprised CD45RO-negative, CCR7-positively selected cells, excluding terminally differentiated effector memory CD45RA+ cells. Sequencing was done on a sample of naive CD8+ T cells sorted from blood. The rearrangement links TRBV6-1 to TRBJ2-1; a possible D gene is TRBD2 (7 bases). The source of this sequence is a man aged 18 to 29 in good health. CDR3 sequence: CASSEIEGGIEFF. Written as DNA, the CDR3 is TGTGCCAGCAGTGAAATTGAGGGGGGGATCGAGTTCTTC.